Included here is one TCR beta chain sequence, with context. The antigen it recognizes is unknown. No much larger clonotype is one base removed from it; base qualities were not supplied. This sample was included in a study of T cell responses to AZD1222 COVID-19 vaccine (dated by TCRdb to the early 2020s). With respect to the entire study: AZD1222 recipients whose second dose came at about 4 weeks and those whose second dose came at about 12 weeks were combined into one group, since spike-specific TCR depth and breadth did not differ between the two schedules. A total of 240 or so trial participants underwent TCR sequencing, of whom nearly 210 had received two doses of AZD1222 and around 25 had received two doses of the MenACWY control vaccine. Enrollment into the trials was organized by age into subgroups of 18-55, 56-69 and 70-plus years, and those subgroups contained about 160, 30 and 59 TCR-sequenced participants, respectively. Study-wide findings and limitations: The 56-69-year group was small, and its depth increase did not reach significance, likely because of low power. Vaccine-associated CD4 TCRs spanned the whole spike protein, with dominant responses in regions 160-218 and 743-854. Spike-specific TCR breadth and depth rose significantly after two AZD1222 doses compared with day 0 and with MenACWY recipients. Because no samples from the day 14 peak response were available, repertoires could be characterized only after the peak T cell response. Conclusions about previously exposed vaccinees are limited, since just a handful of AZD1222 recipients were seropositive for SARS-CoV-2 at baseline. Participants were mostly white British and included more females than males, and it was suggested by the authors that clonal diversity may have been underestimated. Epitopes outside the regions mutated in the B.1.351 and B.1.1.7 variants were reportedly recognized by nearly half of the unique spike-specific TCRs.

Taken from the germline V gene, the CDR1 and CDR2 loops are SGHVS and FNYEAQ. V and J are trimmed by 8 bases and 2 bases, and the gene matches miss 25 bases of the junction. The CDR3 runs 20 amino acids, cysteine and phenylalanine included. Solely the CDR3 DNA is kept, with 60 bases framed from the first base. The CDR3 regions of human TCRbeta chains were subjected to immunosequencing. The original methods were these. TCRs in the repertoires were compared against a reference library of SARS-CoV-2-specific TCRs that had been generated with the MIRA antigen-specificity platform. Breadth meant the fraction of unique TCRs that were SARS-CoV-2-associated, whereas depth meant the fraction of total T cells that were SARS-CoV-2-associated. Using the MIRA data, every spike-specific TCR was mapped to the spike region that the TCR reacted to and assigned to either a CD4 or a CD8 class. Log10-transformed breadth and depth values were compared by one-way ANOVA with Sidak's multiple comparisons tests. This immuneACCESS table, as held by TCRdb, lists in-frame sequences with V and J called but not all clones. Of the missing ones, under half trace to an unresolved V gene in checked studies; the others have no known cause. Clone size and the V and J calls come from that table; the DNA yielded D and trimming. The sample table records approximately 120,000 clones; roughly 93% of these occur just once. The leading ten clones occupy 3.1% of the sample.

The time point label here, explained by the study, means: baseline before first vaccination. Samples from vaccinated people were obtained from the UK trials COV001 and COV002, which included a single-blind randomized controlled phase 2/3 trial of AZD1222 (ChAdOx1 nCoV-19) in healthy adults. For TCRbeta chain sequencing, PBMC samples from trial participants were taken at day 0 and at day 28 after the second dose. The chain employs TRBV7-6 and TRBJ2-7, and 9 bases in between align with TRBD2. Sequenced material: peripheral blood, taken on day 0 of AZD1222 vaccination. This receptor was identified in an adult in good health. At the DNA level, the sequence is TGTGCCAGCTTCGGTTTTGATTCGTTGATTAGCGGGAGAGGGGCCTACGAGCAGTACTTC. It translates as CASFGFDSLISGRGAYEQYF.